The following is a T cell receptor (beta chain) sequence with its context. Its antigen is still unknown. The sample comes from a study of cytomegalovirus exposure and HLA in healthy donors. As for the study in general: Early released data comprised about 90 million unique TCRs from HLA-typed donors.

Whole-study results and caveats: Reported findings show TCR beta sequences accurately forecast HLA-A and HLA-B alleles in most subjects.

The study ran its PCR with 60 Vbeta and 13 Jbeta primers. The protocol was immunoSEQ multiplex PCR, while the TCRdb copy is restricted to in-frame clones and leaves out a portion. In the table there are some 92,000 clones, roughly 80% of which are singletons. This sequence originates from a man younger than 40 in good health and CMV-seronegative. The sample was PBMCs.

The CDR3, as DNA: TGTGCCAGCAGCGATAGATCTGGGACAGAGTATGGCTACACCTTC. Residues: CASSDRSGTEYGYTF. The V call is TRBV9, the J call TRBJ1-2; 7 bases match TRBD1. The V gene's germline CDR1 is SGDLS and CDR2 YYNGEE. With 3 bases clipped from V and 5 bases from J, the junction kept 10 bases outside the gene matches. The CDR3 is made up of 15 amino acids.